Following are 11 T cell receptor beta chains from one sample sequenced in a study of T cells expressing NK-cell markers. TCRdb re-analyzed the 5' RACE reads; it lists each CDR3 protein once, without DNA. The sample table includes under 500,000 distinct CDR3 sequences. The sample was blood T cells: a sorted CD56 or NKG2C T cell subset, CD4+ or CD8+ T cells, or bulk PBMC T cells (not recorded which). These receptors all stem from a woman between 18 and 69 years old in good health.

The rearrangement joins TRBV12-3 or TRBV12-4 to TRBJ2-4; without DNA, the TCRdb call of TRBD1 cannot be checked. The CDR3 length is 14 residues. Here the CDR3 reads CASSYWGQKNIQYF.

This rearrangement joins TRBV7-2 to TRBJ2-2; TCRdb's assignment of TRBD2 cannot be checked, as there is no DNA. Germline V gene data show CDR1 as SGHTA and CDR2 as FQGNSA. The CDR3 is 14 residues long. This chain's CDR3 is CASSLGPSAGELFF. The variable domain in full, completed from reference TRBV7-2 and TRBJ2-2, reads GAGVSQSPSNKVTEKGKDVELRCDPISGHTALYWYRQSLGQGLEFLIYFQGNSAPDKSGLPSDRFSAERTGGSVSTLTIQRTQQEDSAVYLCASSLGPSAGELFFGEGSRLTVL.

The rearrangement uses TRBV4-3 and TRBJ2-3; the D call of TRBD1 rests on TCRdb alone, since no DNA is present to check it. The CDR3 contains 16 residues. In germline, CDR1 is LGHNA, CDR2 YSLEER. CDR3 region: CASSQQVRVETDTQYF.

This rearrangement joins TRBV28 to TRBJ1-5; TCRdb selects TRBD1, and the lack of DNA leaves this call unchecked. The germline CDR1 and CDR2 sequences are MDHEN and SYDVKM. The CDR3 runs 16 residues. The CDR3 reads CASSETGQYSNQPQHF.

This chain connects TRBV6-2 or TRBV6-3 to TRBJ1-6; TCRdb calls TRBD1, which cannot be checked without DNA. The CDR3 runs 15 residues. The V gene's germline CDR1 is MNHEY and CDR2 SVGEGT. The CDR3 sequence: CASSFRGPINSPLHF.

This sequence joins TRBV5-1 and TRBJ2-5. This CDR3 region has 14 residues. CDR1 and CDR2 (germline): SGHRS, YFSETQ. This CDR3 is CASSDDAGQETQYF.

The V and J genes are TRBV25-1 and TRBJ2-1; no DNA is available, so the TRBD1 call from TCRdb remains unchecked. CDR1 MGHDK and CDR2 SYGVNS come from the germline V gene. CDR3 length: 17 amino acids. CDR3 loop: CASSELPTGSSYNEQFF.

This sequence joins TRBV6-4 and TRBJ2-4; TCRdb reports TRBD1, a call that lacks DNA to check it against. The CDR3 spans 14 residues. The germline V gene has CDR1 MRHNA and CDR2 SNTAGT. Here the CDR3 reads CASSDLQGKNIQYF.

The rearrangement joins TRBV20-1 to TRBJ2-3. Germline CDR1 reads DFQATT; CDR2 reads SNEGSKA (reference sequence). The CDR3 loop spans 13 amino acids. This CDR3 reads CSARVQGIDTQYF.

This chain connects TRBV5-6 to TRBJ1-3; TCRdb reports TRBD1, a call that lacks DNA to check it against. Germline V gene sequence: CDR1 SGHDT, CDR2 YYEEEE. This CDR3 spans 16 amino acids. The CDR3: CASSPAGTGARNTIYF.

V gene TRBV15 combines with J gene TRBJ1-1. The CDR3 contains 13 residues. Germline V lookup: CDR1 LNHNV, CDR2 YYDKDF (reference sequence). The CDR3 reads CATSHSWETEAFF.